This record concerns one T cell receptor beta chain sequence. The antigen is unknown. This entry is derived from a study of T cell responses to AZD1222 COVID-19 vaccine. Whole-study results and caveats: It was only a handful of AZD1222 recipients who were seropositive at baseline. Among vaccine-associated CD4 TCRs, coverage spanned spike, with dominance at 160-218 and 743-854. The repertoires were collected only after the peak T cell response. Most donors were white British, females outnumbered males, and clonal diversity was possibly underestimated.

This table comes from immunoSEQ multiplex PCR, and its TCRdb copy is limited to in-frame clones, with some not included. The table lists about 130,000 clones, 89% of them singletons. The CDR3 is 14 residues long. V was clipped by 3 bases and J by 3 bases; unmatched bases: 5. Looked up from germline, CDR1 is SGDLS and CDR2 is YYNGEE. The chain links TRBV9 to TRBJ2-7; TRBD2 matches 8 bases. The TCR sequence derives from an adult who received the AZD1222 COVID-19 vaccine. Source: peripheral blood, taken 28 days after the second AZD1222 dose. CDR3 sequence reads: CASSDSGAGYEQYF. The CDR3 bases are TGTGCCAGCAGCGATAGCGGGGCGGGCTACGAGCAGTACTTC.